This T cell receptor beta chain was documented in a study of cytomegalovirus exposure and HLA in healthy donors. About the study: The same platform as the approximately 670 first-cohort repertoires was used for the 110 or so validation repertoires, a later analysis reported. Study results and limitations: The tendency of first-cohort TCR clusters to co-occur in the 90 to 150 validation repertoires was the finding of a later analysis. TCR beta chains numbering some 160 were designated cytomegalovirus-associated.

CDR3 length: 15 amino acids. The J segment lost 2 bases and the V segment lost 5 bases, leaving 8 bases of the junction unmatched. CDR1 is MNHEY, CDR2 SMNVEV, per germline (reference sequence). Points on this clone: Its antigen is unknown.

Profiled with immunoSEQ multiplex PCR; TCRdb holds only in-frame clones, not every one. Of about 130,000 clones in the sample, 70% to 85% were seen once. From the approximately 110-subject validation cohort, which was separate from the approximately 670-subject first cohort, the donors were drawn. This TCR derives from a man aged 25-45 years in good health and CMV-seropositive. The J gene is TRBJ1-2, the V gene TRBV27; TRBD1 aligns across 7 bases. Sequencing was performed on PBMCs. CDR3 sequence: CASSPRGGLNYGYTF. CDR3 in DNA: TGTGCCAGCAGTCCTCGAGGGGGCTTGAACTATGGCTACACCTTC.